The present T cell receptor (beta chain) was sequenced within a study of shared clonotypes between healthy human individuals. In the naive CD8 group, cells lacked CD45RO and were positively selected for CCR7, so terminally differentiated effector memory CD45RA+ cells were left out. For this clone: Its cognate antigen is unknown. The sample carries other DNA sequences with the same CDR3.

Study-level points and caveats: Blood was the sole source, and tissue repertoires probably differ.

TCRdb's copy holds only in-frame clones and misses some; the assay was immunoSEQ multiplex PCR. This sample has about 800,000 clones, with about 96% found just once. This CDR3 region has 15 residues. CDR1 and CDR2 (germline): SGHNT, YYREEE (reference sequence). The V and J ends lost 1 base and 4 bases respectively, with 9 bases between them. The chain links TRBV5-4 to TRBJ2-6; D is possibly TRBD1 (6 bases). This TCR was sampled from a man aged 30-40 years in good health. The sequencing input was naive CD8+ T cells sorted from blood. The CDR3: CASSLTGTGANVLTF. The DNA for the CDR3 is TGTGCCAGCAGCTTGACAGGGACCGGGGCCAACGTCCTGACTTTC.